This entry lists 5 T cell receptor beta chains sequenced from one sample in a study of identical twins. MiXCR was run by TCRdb on the 5' RACE reads, yielding one entry per CDR3 protein. The table lists 200,000 to 250,000 distinct CDR3 sequences, approximately 7.1% of them singletons. This sample also appeared in a second study, on T cells expressing NK-cell markers.

Specimen: CD8+ T cells sorted from blood. The receptors were sampled from a woman aged 18 to 35 in good health.

This clonotype was detected ten times or more. J is TRBJ1-1 and V is TRBV5-1; D unclear. This CDR3 spans 14 amino acids. V lost 3 bases to trimming and J lost 0 bases, with 9 bases between them. Germline V gene data show CDR1 as SGHRS and CDR2 as YFSETQ. Here the CDR3 reads CASSYGRMNTEAFF. CDR3 sequence (DNA): TGCGCCAGCAGCTACGGGAGGATGAACACTGAAGCTTTCTTT.

This clonotype was seen a handful of times. This chain connects TRBV6-5 to TRBJ1-2; the D gene is possibly TRBD1 (5 bases). Germline V lookup: CDR1 MNHEY, CDR2 SVGAGI. This CDR3 region has 13 residues. Trimming shortened V by 5 bases and J by 6 bases, and 13 bases separated the two germline ends. The chain's CDR3 is CASSTWEGNGYTF. DNA for the CDR3: TGTGCCAGCAGTACTTGGGAGGGGAATGGCTACACCTTC.

There are a few counts of this clonotype. The chain has TRBV9 and TRBJ2-5, with 9 positions matching TRBD1. J gave up 1 base and V 2 bases, and 3 bases lay outside the gene matches. The CDR3 is 15 residues long. Germline V gene data show CDR1 as SGDLS and CDR2 as YYNGEE. CDR3 nucleotide sequence: TGTGCCAGCAGCGTGGGACAGGGCGTCCAAGAGACCCAGTACTTC. Amino acid sequence: CASSVGQGVQETQYF.

This clonotype was recorded many times. The rearrangement joins TRBV7-9 to TRBJ2-1; 7 bases agree with TRBD2. The CDR3 consists of 15 residues. V was pared by 6 bases and J by 5 bases, with 10 bases of the junction left unmatched. Per the germline V gene, CDR1 is SEHNR and CDR2 is FQNEAQ (reference sequence). CDR3 residues: CASSTYTSGNNEQFF. The CDR3 region has the DNA TGTGCCAGCAGTACCTATACAAGCGGGAACAATGAGCAGTTCTTC.

The J gene is TRBJ1-5, the V gene TRBV28; no clear D. CDR3 size: 14 residues. In germline, CDR1 is MDHEN, CDR2 SYDVKM. The V and J ends lost 4 bases and 2 bases respectively, with 9 bases between them. CDR3 sequence reads: CASSSREGNQPQHF. CDR3 DNA: TGTGCCAGCAGTTCGAGGGAGGGCAATCAGCCCCAGCATTTT.